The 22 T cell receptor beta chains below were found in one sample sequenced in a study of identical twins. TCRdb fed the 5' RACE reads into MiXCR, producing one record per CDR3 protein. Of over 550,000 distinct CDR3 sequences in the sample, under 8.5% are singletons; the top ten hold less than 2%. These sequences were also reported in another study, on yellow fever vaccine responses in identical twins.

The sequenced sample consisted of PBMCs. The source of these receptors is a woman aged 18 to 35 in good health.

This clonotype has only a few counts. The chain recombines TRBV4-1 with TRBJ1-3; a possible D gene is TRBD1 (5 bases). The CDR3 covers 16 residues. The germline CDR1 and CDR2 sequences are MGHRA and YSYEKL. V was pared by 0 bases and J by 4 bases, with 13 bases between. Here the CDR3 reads CASSQDQGRAGNTIYF. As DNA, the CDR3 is TGCGCCAGCAGCCAAGATCAGGGACGAGCCGGAAACACCATATATTTT.

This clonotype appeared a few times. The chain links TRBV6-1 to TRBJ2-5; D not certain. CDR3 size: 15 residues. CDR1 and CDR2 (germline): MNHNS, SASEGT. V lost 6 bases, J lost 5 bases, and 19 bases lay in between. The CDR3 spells CASSRIPKEGETQYF. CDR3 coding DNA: TGTGCCAGCAGCCGCATTCCCAAGGAAGGGGAGACCCAGTACTTC.

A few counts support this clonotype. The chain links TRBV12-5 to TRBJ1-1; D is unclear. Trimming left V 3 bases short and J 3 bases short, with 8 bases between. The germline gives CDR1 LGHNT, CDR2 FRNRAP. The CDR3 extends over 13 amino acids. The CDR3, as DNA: TGTGCTAGTGGTTTTGGGGAGGACACTGAAGCTTTCTTT. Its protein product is CASGFGEDTEAFF.

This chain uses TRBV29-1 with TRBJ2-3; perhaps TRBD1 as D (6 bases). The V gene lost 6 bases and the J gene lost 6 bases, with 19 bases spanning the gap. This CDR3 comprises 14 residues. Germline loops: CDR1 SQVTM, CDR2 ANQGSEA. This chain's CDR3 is CSVTGTSSLDTQYF. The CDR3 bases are TGCAGCGTGACGGGGACATCGTCCTTGGATACGCAGTATTTT.

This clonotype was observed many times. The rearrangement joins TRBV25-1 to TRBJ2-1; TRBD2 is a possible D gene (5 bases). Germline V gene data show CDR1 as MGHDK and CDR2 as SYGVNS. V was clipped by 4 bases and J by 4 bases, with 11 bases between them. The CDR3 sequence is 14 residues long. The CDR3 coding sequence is TGTGCCAGCAGTGCCATGGACTGGTACAATGAGCAGTTCTTC. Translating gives CASSAMDWYNEQFF.

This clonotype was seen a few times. CDR3 amino acids: CASRQITGVNTEAFF. In nucleotides, the CDR3 is TGTGCCAGCAGACAAATAACAGGGGTGAACACTGAAGCTTTCTTT. The chain joins TRBV7-9 to TRBJ1-1, with TRBD1 identical over 7 bases. This CDR3 spans 15 amino acids. Germline CDR1 is SEHNR and CDR2 is FQNEAQ (reference sequence). The trim removed 6 bases at V and 0 bases at J, leaving 7 bases unmatched.

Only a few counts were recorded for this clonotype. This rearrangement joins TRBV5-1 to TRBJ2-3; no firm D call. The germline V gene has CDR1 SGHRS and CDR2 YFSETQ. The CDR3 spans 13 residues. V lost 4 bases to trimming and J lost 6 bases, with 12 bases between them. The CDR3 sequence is CASSTHSDDTQYF. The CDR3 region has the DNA TGCGCCAGCAGCACCCACTCCGATGATACGCAGTATTTT.

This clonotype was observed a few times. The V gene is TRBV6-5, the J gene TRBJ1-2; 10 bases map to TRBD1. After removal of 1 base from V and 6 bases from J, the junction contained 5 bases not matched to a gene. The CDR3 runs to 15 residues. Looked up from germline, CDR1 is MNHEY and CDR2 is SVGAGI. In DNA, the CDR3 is TGTGCCAGCAGTTACTATAGGACAGGGGGGGATGGCTACACCTTC. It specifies CASSYYRTGGDGYTF.

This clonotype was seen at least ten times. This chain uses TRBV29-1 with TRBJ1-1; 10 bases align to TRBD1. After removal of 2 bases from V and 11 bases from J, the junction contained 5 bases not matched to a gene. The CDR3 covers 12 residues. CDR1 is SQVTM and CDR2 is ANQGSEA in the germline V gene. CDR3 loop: CSVEWGTGAAFF. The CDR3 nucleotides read TGCAGCGTTGAATGGGGGACAGGGGCGGCTTTCTTT. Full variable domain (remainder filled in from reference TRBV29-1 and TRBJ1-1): SAVISQKPSRDICQRGTSLTIQCQVDSQVTMMFWYRQQPGQSLTLIATANQGSEATYESGFVIDKFPISRPNLTFSTLTVSNMSPEDSSIYLCSVEWGTGAAFFGQGTRLTVV.

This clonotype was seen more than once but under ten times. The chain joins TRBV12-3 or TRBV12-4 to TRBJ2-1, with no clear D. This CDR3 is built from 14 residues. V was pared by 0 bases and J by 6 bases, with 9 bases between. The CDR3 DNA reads TGTGCCAGCAGTTTAGCGCTCTCTAGCAATGAGCAGTTCTTC. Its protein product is CASSLALSSNEQFF.

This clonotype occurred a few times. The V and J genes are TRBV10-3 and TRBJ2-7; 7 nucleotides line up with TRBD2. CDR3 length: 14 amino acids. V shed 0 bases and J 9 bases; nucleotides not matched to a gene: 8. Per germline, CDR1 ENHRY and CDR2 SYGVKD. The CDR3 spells CAISESHGLGTQYV. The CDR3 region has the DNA TGTGCCATCAGTGAGTCCCACGGACTAGGAACGCAGTACGTC.

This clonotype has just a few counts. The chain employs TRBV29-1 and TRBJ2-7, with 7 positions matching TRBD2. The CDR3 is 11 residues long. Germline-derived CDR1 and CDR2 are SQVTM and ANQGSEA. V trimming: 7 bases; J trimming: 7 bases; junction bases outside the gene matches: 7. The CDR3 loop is CSAGGGLEQYF. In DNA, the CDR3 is TGCAGCGCTGGGGGAGGGCTTGAGCAGTACTTC.

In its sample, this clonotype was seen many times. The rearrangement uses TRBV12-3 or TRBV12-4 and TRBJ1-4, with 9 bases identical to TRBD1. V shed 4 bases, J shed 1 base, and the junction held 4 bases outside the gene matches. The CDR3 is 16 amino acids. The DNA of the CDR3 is TGTGCCAGCAGTTCGGGACAGGGAGGAACTAATGAAAAACTGTTTTTT. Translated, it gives CASSSGQGGTNEKLFF.

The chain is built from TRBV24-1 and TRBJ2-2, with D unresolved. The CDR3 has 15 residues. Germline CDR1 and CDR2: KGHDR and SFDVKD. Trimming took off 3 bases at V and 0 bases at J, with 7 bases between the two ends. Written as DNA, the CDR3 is TGTGCCACCAGTGATACCAGGACGAACACCGGGGAGCTGTTTTTT. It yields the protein CATSDTRTNTGELFF.

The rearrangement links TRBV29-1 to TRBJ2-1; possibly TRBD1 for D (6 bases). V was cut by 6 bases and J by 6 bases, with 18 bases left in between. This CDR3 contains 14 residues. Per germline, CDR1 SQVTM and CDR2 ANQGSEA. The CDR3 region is CSVGAIGIGNEQFF. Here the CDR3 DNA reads TGCAGCGTGGGGGCCATAGGGATCGGCAATGAGCAGTTCTTC.

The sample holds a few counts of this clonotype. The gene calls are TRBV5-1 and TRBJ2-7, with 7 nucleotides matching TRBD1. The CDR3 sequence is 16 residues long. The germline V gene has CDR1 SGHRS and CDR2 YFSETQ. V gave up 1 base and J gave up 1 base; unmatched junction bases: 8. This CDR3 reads CASSLPGQEMSYEQYF. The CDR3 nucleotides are TGCGCCAGCAGCTTGCCCGGACAGGAAATGTCCTACGAGCAGTACTTC. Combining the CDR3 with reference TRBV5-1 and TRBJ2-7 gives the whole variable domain KAGVTQTPRYLIKTRGQQVTLSCSPISGHRSVSWYQQTPGQGLQFLFEYFSETQRNKGNFPGRFSGRQFSNSRSEMNVSTLELGDSALYLCASSLPGQEMSYEQYFGPGTRLTVT.

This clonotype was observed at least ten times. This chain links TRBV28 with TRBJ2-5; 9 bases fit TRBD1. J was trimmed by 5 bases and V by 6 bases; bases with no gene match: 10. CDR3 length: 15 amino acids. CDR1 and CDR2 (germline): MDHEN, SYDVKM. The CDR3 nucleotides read TGTGCCAGCAGCTCAACAGGGGGCCCTTGGGAGACCCAGTACTTC. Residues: CASSSTGGPWETQYF.

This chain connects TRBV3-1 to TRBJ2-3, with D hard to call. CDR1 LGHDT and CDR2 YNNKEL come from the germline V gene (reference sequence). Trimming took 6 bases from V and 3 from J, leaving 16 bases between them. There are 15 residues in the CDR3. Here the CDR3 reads CASRGRRGRTDTQYF. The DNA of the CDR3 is TGTGCCAGCAGAGGCCGAAGAGGAAGGACAGATACGCAGTATTTT.

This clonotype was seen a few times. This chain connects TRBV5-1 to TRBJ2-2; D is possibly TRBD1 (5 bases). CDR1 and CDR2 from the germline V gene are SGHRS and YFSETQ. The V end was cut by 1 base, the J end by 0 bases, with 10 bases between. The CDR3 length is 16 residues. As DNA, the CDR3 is TGCGCCAGCAGCTTGTACCCACAGGCGAACACCGGGGAGCTGTTTTTT. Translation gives CASSLYPQANTGELFF.

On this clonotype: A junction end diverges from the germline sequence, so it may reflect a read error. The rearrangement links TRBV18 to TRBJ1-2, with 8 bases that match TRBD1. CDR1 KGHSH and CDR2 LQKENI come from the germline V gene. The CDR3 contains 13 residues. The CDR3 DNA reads TGTGCCAGTTCACCACCGGGACAGGTCGGCTACACCTTC. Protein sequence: CASSPPGQVGYTF.

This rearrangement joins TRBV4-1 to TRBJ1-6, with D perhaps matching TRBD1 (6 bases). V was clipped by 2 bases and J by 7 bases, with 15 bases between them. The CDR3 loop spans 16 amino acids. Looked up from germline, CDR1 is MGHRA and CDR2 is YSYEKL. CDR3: CASSQFPQGLNSPLHF. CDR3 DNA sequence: TGCGCCAGCAGCCAATTCCCACAGGGTTTGAATTCACCCCTCCACTTT.

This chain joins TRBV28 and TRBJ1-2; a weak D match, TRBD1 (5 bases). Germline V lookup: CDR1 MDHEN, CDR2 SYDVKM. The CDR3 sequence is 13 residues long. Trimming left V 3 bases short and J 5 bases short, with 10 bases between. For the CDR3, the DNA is TGTGCCAGCAGTTTCCCTGACAGTTATGGCTACACCTTC. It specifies CASSFPDSYGYTF.